This TCR beta chain was profiled in a study of healthy donors' naive CD4 and CD8 T cells. Starting from about 0.45 ug of total RNA, TCR libraries were made with linear amplification. Each CDR3 protein gets one entry after TCRdb re-called the reads with MiXCR. The table shows some 190,000 distinct CDR3 sequences, with 74% occurring only once. Study conclusions and caveats: Chains were not paired, since alpha and beta were sequenced in bulk. Negatively charged CDR3s marked CD8+ lineage; positively charged CDR3s marked CD4+ lineage. Roughly an eighth of CD4/CD8 propensity variance appeared explained by V, J and CDR3 charge.

Between the trimmed V and J ends, which lost 7 bases and 7 bases, there was a span of 19 bases. The germline V gene has CDR1 LNHDA and CDR2 SQIVND (reference sequence). CDR3 length equals 14 residues. A note on this clonotype: As yet, its antigen is unknown.

Sorting defined naive CD4+ as CD4+CD8-CD45RO-CD45RA+ and naive CD8+ as CD8+CD4-CD45RA+CD27bright. The chain couples TRBV19 to TRBJ2-5, with D maybe TRBD1 (6 bases). This receptor was obtained from a pool of human donors in good health; the sample pools cells from several healthy donors. The sample taken for sequencing was naive CD4+ and CD8+ T cells sorted from blood, pooled from several donors. The CDR3 DNA is TGTGCCAGTAAGGCCGGGACAACTTGGGGGACCCAGTACTTC. Translating gives CASKAGTTWGTQYF.